These 3 T cell receptor beta chains originate from one sample sequenced in a study of early T cells in non-severe SARS-CoV-2 infection. TCRdb analysed the 5' RACE reads with MiXCR anew, one entry per CDR3 protein. The table has about 86,000 distinct CDR3 sequences, 13% to 15% seen once. Sequenced sample: whole blood. The receptors were sampled from an adult who was a healthcare worker with PCR-confirmed SARS-CoV-2 infection or an uninfected control (not recorded which).

This clonotype was observed a few times. The rearrangement joins TRBV11-2 to TRBJ1-4, with a possible D match to TRBD1 (5 bases). The CDR3 runs to 13 residues. Germline CDR1 SGHAT, CDR2 FQNNGV. V gave up 2 bases and J gave up 7 bases, with 8 bases separating them. The CDR3 sequence is CASSLKGPEKLFF. CDR3 nucleotide sequence: TGTGCCAGCAGCTTAAAGGGGCCTGAAAAACTGTTTTTT.

This clonotype was found a few times. This chain joins TRBV24-1 and TRBJ2-3; D possibly uses TRBD1 or TRBD2 (5 bases each). This CDR3 contains 14 residues. The V gene lost 3 bases and the J gene lost 2 bases, with 8 bases spanning the gap. Germline-derived CDR1 and CDR2 are KGHDR and SFDVKD. DNA of the CDR3: TGTGCCACCAGTGATCCCGGGGCCACAGATACGCAGTATTTT. This translates into CATSDPGATDTQYF.

The chain couples TRBV10-3 to TRBJ1-1, with D tentatively TRBD1 (6 bases). CDR1 and CDR2 from the germline V gene are ENHRY and SYGVKD. Trimming left V 2 bases short and J 6 bases short, with 10 bases between. This CDR3 is built from 13 residues. CDR3 DNA sequence: TGTGCCATCAGTGAGCAAAGGACAGCTGAAGCTTTCTTT. It translates to CAISEQRTAEAFF.